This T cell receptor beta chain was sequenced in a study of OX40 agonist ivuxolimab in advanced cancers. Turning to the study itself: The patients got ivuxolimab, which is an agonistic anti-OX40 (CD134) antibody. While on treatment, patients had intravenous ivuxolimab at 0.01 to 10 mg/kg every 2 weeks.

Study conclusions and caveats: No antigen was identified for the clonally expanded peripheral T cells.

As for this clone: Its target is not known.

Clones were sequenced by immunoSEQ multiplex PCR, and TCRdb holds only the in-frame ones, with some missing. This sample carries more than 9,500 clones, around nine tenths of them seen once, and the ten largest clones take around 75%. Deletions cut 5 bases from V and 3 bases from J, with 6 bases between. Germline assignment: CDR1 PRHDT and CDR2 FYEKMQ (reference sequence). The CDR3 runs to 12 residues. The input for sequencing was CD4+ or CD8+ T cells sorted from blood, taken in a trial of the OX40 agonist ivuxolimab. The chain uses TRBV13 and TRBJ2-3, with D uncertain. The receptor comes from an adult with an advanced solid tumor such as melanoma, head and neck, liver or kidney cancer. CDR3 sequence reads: CASSPGTDTQYF. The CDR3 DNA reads TGTGCCAGCAGCCCTGGTACAGATACGCAGTATTTT.